One sample yielded the 22 T cell receptor beta chains listed below, sequenced in a study of cytomegalovirus exposure and HLA in healthy donors (dated by TCRdb to the late 2010s). Library creation used the immunoSEQ multiplex PCR assay. Entries here come from immuneACCESS through TCRdb and include only in-frame sequences with V and J called. Some clones fail to appear in such tables; in the studies checked, an unresolved V gene covers under half of the shortfall, and the cause of the remainder is unknown. A total of 120,000 to 150,000 clones appear in this sample, 70% to 90% of them only once. Together, the top ten hold about 2.8% of the sample. Input material: PBMCs. The receptors were sampled from a man younger than 35 in good health and CMV-seronegative.

The V gene is TRBV21-1, the J gene TRBJ2-4; TRBD2, as called in the table, went unchecked against the DNA. TRBV21-1 represents a pseudogene. The CDR3 has 13 amino acids. The CDR3 loop is CASRREAKNIQYF. In DNA form, the CDR3 reads TGTGCCAGCAGGAGGGAAGCCAAAAACATTCAGTACTTC.

Note on this clone: The junction differs from germline at one of its ends, possibly a read error. The chain has TRBV5-1 and TRBJ1-3; a weak D match, TRBD1 (5 bases). Germline V gene lookup returns CDR1 SGHRS and CDR2 YFSETQ. This CDR3 has 11 amino acids. For the CDR3, the DNA is TGCGCCAGCAGAGTGGATCGGACATACTTTTTT. Amino acid sequence: CASRVDRTYFF.

This chain uses TRBV7-8 with TRBJ2-1; D uncertain. The CDR3 spans 14 residues. The germline V gene encodes CDR1 SGHVS and CDR2 FQNEAQ. V shed 7 bases and J shed 0 bases, with 10 bases lying between them. CDR3 DNA: TGTGCCAGCAATCCCCTAGGCTCCTACAATGAGCAGTTCTTC. This translates into CASNPLGSYNEQFF.

Here the CDR3 DNA reads TGTGCCACCAGCAGAGATAATAAGCTGGATGGCTACACCTTC. This gives the protein CATSRDNKLDGYTF. This chain uses TRBV15 with TRBJ1-2; D is ambiguous. This CDR3 has 14 residues. Germline CDR1 is LNHNV and CDR2 is YYDKDF (reference sequence). V lost 0 bases, J lost 6 bases, and 11 bases lay in between.

This chain joins TRBV7-8 and TRBJ1-2; perhaps TRBD1 as D (5 bases). The V and J ends lost 1 base and 1 base respectively, with 16 bases between them. The V gene's germline CDR1 is SGHVS and CDR2 FQNEAQ. The CDR3 extends over 17 amino acids. The chain's CDR3 is CASSLGSGGDVNYGYTF. The CDR3 DNA reads TGTGCCAGCAGCTTAGGGTCTGGGGGGGACGTTAACTATGGCTACACCTTC.

The chain joins TRBV5-1 to TRBJ2-7; D possibly corresponds to TRBD1 (6 bases). V shed 1 base and J shed 3 bases, with 11 bases lying between them. In germline, CDR1 is SGHRS, CDR2 YFSETQ. This CDR3 contains 14 residues. This CDR3 is CASSLLQGSYEQYF. CDR3 nucleotide sequence: TGCGCCAGCAGCTTGCTACAGGGTAGCTACGAGCAGTACTTC.

The CDR3 region has the DNA TGTGCCAGCAGCCAACTCGGACTAGCGGGGGGACAAGAGACCCAGTACTTC. Translated, it gives CASSQLGLAGGQETQYF. The chain has TRBV4-2 and TRBJ2-5; 14 bases are a match to TRBD2. After removal of 2 bases from V and 2 bases from J, the junction contained 4 bases not matched to a gene. Germline V lookup: CDR1 LGHNA, CDR2 YNFKEQ. The CDR3 consists of 17 residues.

This clone occurred a few times. J is TRBJ1-1 and V is TRBV5-1; D remains ambiguous. Per the germline V gene, CDR1 is SGHRS and CDR2 is YFSETQ. CDR3 length equals 12 residues. V was clipped by 4 bases and J by 3 bases, with 7 bases between them. This CDR3 is CASSLSDTEAFF. Here the CDR3 DNA reads TGCGCCAGCAGCCTGAGCGACACTGAAGCTTTCTTT.

CDR3: CAISESRSVGVSNQPQHF. In DNA, the CDR3 is TGTGCCATCAGTGAGTCCCGCAGTGTCGGGGTCAGCAATCAGCCCCAGCATTTT. The chain recombines TRBV10-3 with TRBJ1-5; unclear D gene. Germline V gene sequence: CDR1 ENHRY, CDR2 SYGVKD. Trimming shortened V by 0 bases and J by 1 base, and 16 bases separated the two germline ends. This CDR3 contains 18 residues.

The genes are TRBV19 and TRBJ2-3; 12 nucleotides match TRBD2. V lost 4 bases and J lost 4; bases outside the gene matches: 15. CDR3 length: 19 amino acids. In germline, CDR1 is LNHDA, CDR2 SQIVND (reference sequence). The CDR3 DNA reads TGTGCCAGTAGTAGGAGACTAGCGGGAGTTTTTATGGGGGCAGATACGCAGTATTTT. It encodes CASSRRLAGVFMGADTQYF.

The genes are TRBV7-9 and TRBJ2-5; 10 bases match TRBD2. The CDR3 contains 15 residues. The trim removed 6 bases at V and 2 bases at J, leaving 6 bases unmatched. CDR1 is SEHNR, CDR2 FQNEAQ, per germline (reference sequence). As DNA, the CDR3 is TGTGCCAGCAGTCCAGAACTAGCGGGGCAAGAGACCCAGTACTTC. It encodes CASSPELAGQETQYF.

This clone was seen a handful of times. V usage is TRBV5-5 and J usage is TRBJ2-7; the D gene is possibly TRBD1 (6 bases). Trimming removed 0 bases from V and 3 bases from J, with 10 bases in between. Germline-derived CDR1 and CDR2 are SGHKS and YYEKEE (reference sequence). The CDR3 totals 14 residues. The CDR3 DNA is TGTGCCAGCAGCTTGGCCCAGGGGTACTACGAGCAGTACTTC. It is translated as CASSLAQGYYEQYF.

V gene TRBV7-2 combines with J gene TRBJ2-5; 11 positions agree with TRBD2. The CDR3 loop spans 18 amino acids. Trimming removed 0 bases from V and 0 bases from J; junction bases left unmatched: 6. The germline V gene encodes CDR1 SGHTA and CDR2 FQGNSA. The CDR3 loop is CASSLAFVAGGHQETQYF. As DNA, the CDR3 is TGTGCCAGCAGCTTAGCGTTCGTAGCGGGGGGGCACCAAGAGACCCAGTACTTC.

V and J are TRBV2 and TRBJ1-2; TRBD1 matches at 9 bases. This CDR3 has 13 residues. Germline V CDR1 and CDR2: SNHLY, FYNNEI. V gave up 6 bases and J gave up 8 bases; unmatched junction bases: 7. The CDR3 DNA is TGTGCCAGCAGAATGGACAGGGGTGAAGGCTACACCTTC. Protein sequence: CASRMDRGEGYTF.

V is TRBV19 and J is TRBJ1-2; possibly TRBD1 for D (6 bases). V was pared by 5 bases and J by 4 bases, with 23 bases between. The CDR3 has 17 residues. Looked up from germline, CDR1 is LNHDA and CDR2 is SQIVND (reference sequence). CDR3: CASSLREPGGRGYGYTF. The CDR3 coding sequence is TGTGCCAGTAGTCTCCGGGAGCCGGGGGGCAGGGGCTATGGCTACACCTTC.

This clone was seen more than once but under ten times. The V call is TRBV11-3, the J call TRBJ1-4, with 9 nucleotides matching TRBD1. The V gene end was trimmed by 5 bases and the J gene end by 8 bases; junction bases not matched to a gene: 21. This CDR3 spans 19 amino acids. Per germline, CDR1 SGHNT and CDR2 YENEEA. The CDR3 coding sequence is TGTGCCAGCAGCCAGCTTACCGGGACAGGGCCTAAACCTTGGGAAAAACTGTTTTTT. This translates into CASSQLTGTGPKPWEKLFF.

J is TRBJ2-7 and V is TRBV28; D might be TRBD1 (6 bases). V was shortened by 7 bases and J by 3 bases, with 13 bases between the two germline ends. The CDR3 loop spans 13 amino acids. Germline values: CDR1 MDHEN, CDR2 SYDVKM. CDR3 amino acids: CASNPGDVYEQYF. Written as DNA, the CDR3 is TGTGCCAGCAATCCAGGGGACGTCTACGAGCAGTACTTC.

The sample holds one count of this clone. The chain links TRBV27 to TRBJ2-3; 7 bases match TRBD1. V lost 2 bases and J lost 2; bases outside the gene matches: 10. Per the germline V gene, CDR1 is MNHEY and CDR2 is SMNVEV (reference sequence). The CDR3 has 17 residues. The CDR3 nucleotides read TGTGCCAGCAGTTTACAGGGACAGCCGCTCAACACAGATACGCAGTATTTT. Protein product: CASSLQGQPLNTDTQYF.

The chain links TRBV13 to TRBJ2-2; 8 bases align to TRBD2. V dropped 2 bases and J dropped 6; count of bases not matched to a gene: 11. This CDR3 contains 17 residues. In germline, CDR1 is PRHDT, CDR2 FYEKMQ (reference sequence). CDR3 sequence reads: CASSLNTGGTLSGELFF. CDR3 in DNA: TGTGCCAGCAGCTTAAACACGGGGGGGACCCTCTCCGGGGAGCTGTTTTTT.

The chain couples TRBV7-2 to TRBJ2-3; weak D call: TRBD2 (6 bases). Trimming cost V 4 bases and J 6 bases, with 17 bases left between them. Germline assignment: CDR1 SGHTA and CDR2 FQGNSA. The CDR3 has 15 residues. CDR3 sequence: CASSWGTRGGDTQYF. The DNA for the CDR3 is TGTGCCAGCAGCTGGGGTACACGCGGAGGGGATACGCAGTATTTT.

In nucleotides, the CDR3 is TGTGCCAGCAGCTTAGTTGGGGCGCCCTATGGCTACACCTTC. Translation: CASSLVGAPYGYTF. The chain has TRBV7-2 and TRBJ1-2, with TRBD1 as a possible D gene (5 bases). V was trimmed by 1 base and J by 4 bases, leaving 10 bases between them. The germline V gene has CDR1 SGHTA and CDR2 FQGNSA. CDR3 length: 14 residues.

The V call is TRBV4-1, the J call TRBJ2-3; the D gene is possibly TRBD2 (7 bases). Per germline, CDR1 MGHRA and CDR2 YSYEKL. The germline V and J ends were trimmed by 6 bases and 2 bases, with 12 bases remaining between them. The CDR3 has 14 amino acids. The CDR3 region is CASRRGGHTDTQYF. The CDR3 DNA is TGCGCCAGCAGGCGCGGGGGCCACACAGATACGCAGTATTTT.